The sequence of this TCR beta chain was determined in a study of blood T cell repertoires in COVID-19. The wider study: Acute and convalescent COVID-19 samples came from the United States, Italy and Spain.

The protocol was immunoSEQ multiplex PCR, while the TCRdb copy is restricted to in-frame clones and leaves out a portion. The sample lists about 400,000 clones, roughly 86% occurring once. Trimming removed 2 bases from V and 8 bases from J; junction bases left unmatched: 14. This CDR3 is 16 amino acids long. CDR1 is LGHDT, CDR2 YNNKEL, per germline (reference sequence). This chain joins TRBV3-1 (or the pseudogene TRBV3-2) and TRBJ1-1, with 7 bases lining up with TRBD1. The sequence came from a woman aged 40 to 50 with acute COVID-19. The specimen sequenced was PBMCs or T cells enriched from blood (not recorded which). DNA for the CDR3: TGTGCCAGCAGCCAAAAAAATCCTCCTAAACAGGGGGAAGCTTTCTTT. This encodes CASSQKNPPKQGEAFF.